This note documents a single TCR beta chain sequence. These data are taken from a study of cytomegalovirus exposure and HLA in healthy donors. The PCR employed 60 Vbeta primers together with 13 Jbeta primers. Methods used by the authors: Later, 80 million or so unique TCR beta chains were counted in an analysis, and some 9.9 million of them were shared. The method was immunoSEQ multiplex PCR; TCRdb's version includes in-frame clones alone and lacks a portion of them. V and J calls and clone size come straight from that table; D and trimming were deduced from the DNA. The sample lists under 200,000 clones; about four fifths were seen once. Looked up from germline, CDR1 is MNHEY and CDR2 is SVGAGI. The CDR3 spans 13 residues. J was trimmed by 16 bases and V by 0 bases; bases with no gene match: 7.

The specimen was PBMCs. The chain is built from TRBV6-5 and TRBJ2-1; TRBD1 aligns across 9 bases. The source is a girl aged 10 to 17 in good health and CMV-seropositive. Here the CDR3 DNA reads TGTGCCAGCAGTTACTCGAGGGGACAGGGCCTATTCTTC. Its translation is CASSYSRGQGLFF.